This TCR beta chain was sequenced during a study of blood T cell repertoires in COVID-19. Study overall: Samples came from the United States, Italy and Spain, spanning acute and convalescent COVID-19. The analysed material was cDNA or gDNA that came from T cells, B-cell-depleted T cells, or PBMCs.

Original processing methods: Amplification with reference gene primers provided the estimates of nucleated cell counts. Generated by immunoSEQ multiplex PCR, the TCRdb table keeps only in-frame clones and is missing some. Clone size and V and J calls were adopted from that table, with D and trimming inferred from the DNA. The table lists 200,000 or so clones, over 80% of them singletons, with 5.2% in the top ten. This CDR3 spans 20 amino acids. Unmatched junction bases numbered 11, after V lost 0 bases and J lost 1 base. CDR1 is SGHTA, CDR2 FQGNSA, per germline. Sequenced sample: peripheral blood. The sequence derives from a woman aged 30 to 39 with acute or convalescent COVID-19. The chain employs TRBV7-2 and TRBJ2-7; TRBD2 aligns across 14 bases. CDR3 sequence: CASSLASTGTSGGRSYEQYF. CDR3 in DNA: TGTGCCAGCAGCTTAGCGAGTACAGGGACTAGCGGGGGTCGATCCTACGAGCAGTACTTC.